This T cell receptor beta chain originates from a study of shared clonotypes between healthy human individuals. CD45RO-negative cells were positively selected for CCR7, leaving out terminally differentiated effector memory CD45RA+ cells. Repertoires were generated with immunoSEQ multiplex PCR, while TCRdb's copy carries only in-frame clones and drops some. Found here are some 630,000 clones, about 96% of them singletons; the top ten hold 0.095% to 0.13%. This sequence was found in a woman in her thirties in good health. Sequenced input: naive CD8+ T cells sorted from blood.

Written as DNA, the CDR3 is TGTGCCAGTTACCCCGGGACAGGGCGCCACGAGCAGTACTTC. Protein: CASYPGTGRHEQYF. The chain uses TRBV28 and TRBJ2-7; 9 bases are a match to TRBD1. Germline loops: CDR1 MDHEN, CDR2 SYDVKM. The CDR3 runs to 14 residues. V dropped 9 bases and J dropped 5; count of bases not matched to a gene: 11.